A selection of T cell receptor beta chains follows, all from one sample in a study of T cell responses to AZD1222 COVID-19 vaccine. Using immunoSEQ multiplex PCR, the repertoire was profiled, and TCRdb retains in-frame clones only, with some absent. Altogether more than 60,000 clones are present, approximately 86% being singletons, with the ten largest covering roughly a quarter. The sequencing here drew on peripheral blood, taken on day 0 of AZD1222 vaccination. These receptors were obtained from an adult in good health. Both conserved end residues are part of each CDR3. Fields, in order: clone size, J gene, D gene, V gene, CDR3 protein, CDR3 DNA. A D gene is named only where the DNA matches it firmly. Size is stated for part of the rows, as once, few or many counts, or as a class when the clone is expanded.

clone size: NA; J gene: TRBJ1-2; D gene: NA; V gene: TRBV6-1; CDR3 protein: CASSEGVNYGYTF; CDR3 DNA: TGTGCCAGCAGTGAGGGGGTTAACTATGGCTACACCTTC
clone size: NA; J gene: TRBJ2-7; D gene: NA; V gene: TRBV6-5; CDR3 protein: CASQHRQGSYEQYF; CDR3 DNA: TGTGCCAGCCAACACCGGCAGGGCTCCTACGAGCAGTACTTC
clone size: NA; J gene: TRBJ1-2; D gene: NA; V gene: TRBV10-3; CDR3 protein: CAFTPRDLKGYTF; CDR3 DNA: TGTGCCTTTACCCCTCGAGACCTTAAAGGCTACACCTTC
clone size: NA; J gene: TRBJ2-3; D gene: NA; V gene: TRBV5-1; CDR3 protein: CASSLASSTDTQYF; CDR3 DNA: TGCGCCAGCAGCTTGGCCAGCAGCACAGATACGCAGTATTTT
clone size: NA; J gene: TRBJ1-1; D gene: TRBD1; V gene: TRBV5-4; CDR3 protein: CASRAPQGANTEAFF; CDR3 DNA: TGTGCCAGCCGAGCCCCTCAGGGGGCGAACACTGAAGCTTTCTTT
clone size: once; J gene: TRBJ2-7; D gene: NA; V gene: TRBV5-8; CDR3 protein: CASSLPGTYEQYF; CDR3 DNA: TGTGCCAGCAGTTTGCCGGGAACCTACGAGCAGTACTTC
clone size: NA; J gene: TRBJ2-1; D gene: NA; V gene: TRBV6-2/TRBV6-3; CDR3 protein: CASSRIKGNNEQFF; CDR3 DNA: TGTGCCAGCAGCCGTATTAAGGGGAACAATGAGCAGTTCTTC
clone size: few; J gene: TRBJ1-2; D gene: TRBD1; V gene: TRBV11-1; CDR3 protein: CASSRNRGTYGYTF; CDR3 DNA: TGTGCCAGCAGCCGTAACAGGGGCACCTATGGCTACACCTTC
clone size: NA; J gene: TRBJ1-1; D gene: NA; V gene: TRBV11-3; CDR3 protein: CASREGVWATEAFF; CDR3 DNA: TGTGCCAGCAGGGAGGGGGTTTGGGCCACTGAAGCTTTCTTT
clone size: NA; J gene: TRBJ2-6; D gene: TRBD1; V gene: TRBV5-1; CDR3 protein: CASSISTGVGSGANVLTF; CDR3 DNA: TGCGCCAGCAGCATATCTACAGGGGTCGGCTCTGGGGCCAACGTCCTGACTTTC
clone size: NA; J gene: TRBJ1-2; D gene: NA; V gene: TRBV19; CDR3 protein: CASSIQGTLYGYTF; CDR3 DNA: TGTGCCAGTAGTATCCAGGGGACGCTTTATGGCTACACCTTC
clone size: NA; J gene: TRBJ1-2; D gene: NA; V gene: TRBV7-8; CDR3 protein: CASSPPPPVRYGYTF; CDR3 DNA: TGTGCCAGCAGCCCCCCTCCCCCGGTTAGGTATGGCTACACCTTC
clone size: NA; J gene: TRBJ2-1; D gene: NA; V gene: TRBV5-1; CDR3 protein: CASSLAWGSRLDNEQFF; CDR3 DNA: TGCGCCAGCAGCTTGGCCTGGGGAAGCCGTTTAGACAATGAGCAGTTCTTC
clone size: NA; J gene: TRBJ2-6; D gene: TRBD2; V gene: TRBV2; CDR3 protein: CASMRTSRIPGANVLTF; CDR3 DNA: TGTGCCAGCATGAGGACTAGCCGAATTCCTGGGGCCAACGTCCTGACTTTC
clone size: NA; J gene: TRBJ2-1; D gene: TRBD1; V gene: TRBV5-1; CDR3 protein: CASSSGQGRHNEQFF; CDR3 DNA: TGCGCCAGCAGCTCCGGACAGGGGAGGCACAATGAGCAGTTCTTC
clone size: NA; J gene: TRBJ1-6; D gene: NA; V gene: TRBV28; CDR3 protein: CASSSTHLSGLHF; CDR3 DNA: TGTGCCAGCAGCTCCACCCACCTTTCGGGCCTCCACTTT
clone size: NA; J gene: TRBJ1-6; D gene: NA; V gene: TRBV10-3; CDR3 protein: CAISEKNSPLHF; CDR3 DNA: TGTGCCATCAGTGAAAAGAATTCACCCCTCCACTTT
clone size: NA; J gene: TRBJ2-1; D gene: NA; V gene: TRBV14; CDR3 protein: CASSQFDEQFF; CDR3 DNA: TGTGCCAGCAGCCAATTCGATGAGCAGTTCTTC
clone size: once; J gene: TRBJ1-2; D gene: NA; V gene: TRBV29-1; CDR3 protein: CSVEVRNYGYTF; CDR3 DNA: TGCAGCGTTGAAGTCAGAAACTATGGCTACACCTTC
clone size: NA; J gene: TRBJ2-1; D gene: TRBD2; V gene: TRBV19; CDR3 protein: CASSLWTSGDNEQFF; CDR3 DNA: TGTGCCAGTAGTCTTTGGACTAGCGGGGACAATGAGCAGTTCTTC
clone size: NA; J gene: TRBJ2-5; D gene: NA; V gene: TRBV7-3; CDR3 protein: CASSLGRRVGPETQYF; CDR3 DNA: TGTGCCAGCAGCTTAGGGCGGCGGGTGGGCCCAGAGACCCAGTACTTC
clone size: NA; J gene: TRBJ2-1; D gene: NA; V gene: TRBV4-1; CDR3 protein: CASSHPTLRERRQFF; CDR3 DNA: TGCGCCAGCAGCCACCCCACCCTGAGGGAGCGAAGGCAGTTCTTC
clone size: NA; J gene: TRBJ2-7; D gene: NA; V gene: TRBV5-6; CDR3 protein: CASTRGPSPLREQYF; CDR3 DNA: TGTGCCAGCACACGGGGCCCCTCCCCCCTCCGGGAGCAGTACTTC
clone size: NA; J gene: TRBJ1-1; D gene: NA; V gene: TRBV9; CDR3 protein: CASSPRQLIPSSVAFF; CDR3 DNA: TGTGCCAGCAGCCCCAGACAGCTCATCCCCTCCTCCGTTGCTTTCTTT
clone size: medium-sized; J gene: TRBJ2-7; D gene: NA; V gene: TRBV7-9; CDR3 protein: CASSPKTGYEQYF; CDR3 DNA: TGTGCCAGCAGCCCTAAGACAGGCTACGAGCAGTACTTC
clone size: NA; J gene: TRBJ2-1; D gene: TRBD2; V gene: TRBV7-2; CDR3 protein: CASSLSGGRDNEQFF; CDR3 DNA: TGTGCCAGCAGTTTGTCGGGCGGGAGGGACAATGAGCAGTTCTTC
clone size: NA; J gene: TRBJ1-5; D gene: NA; V gene: TRBV5-1; CDR3 protein: CASSTRQLGQPQHF; CDR3 DNA: TGCGCCAGCAGCACCCGACAGCTCGGTCAGCCCCAGCATTTT
clone size: NA; J gene: TRBJ1-2; D gene: TRBD1; V gene: TRBV4-3; CDR3 protein: CASSQASGTVGGYTF; CDR3 DNA: TGCGCCAGCAGCCAAGCTTCCGGGACAGTGGGCGGCTACACCTTC
clone size: NA; J gene: TRBJ2-3; D gene: TRBD2; V gene: TRBV15; CDR3 protein: CATSRGGSTDTQYF; CDR3 DNA: TGTGCCACCAGCAGGGGAGGGTCCACAGATACGCAGTATTTT
clone size: NA; J gene: TRBJ1-5; D gene: NA; V gene: TRBV30; CDR3 protein: CASNYLDGPQHF; CDR3 DNA: TGTGCCTCGAATTATCTGGACGGGCCCCAGCATTTT
clone size: NA; J gene: TRBJ2-1; D gene: TRBD2; V gene: TRBV19; CDR3 protein: CASSMGGSALDEQFF; CDR3 DNA: TGTGCCAGTAGTATGGGCGGGAGTGCTCTTGATGAGCAGTTCTTC
clone size: NA; J gene: TRBJ1-2; D gene: NA; V gene: TRBV11-3; CDR3 protein: CASTKQGYGYTF; CDR3 DNA: TGTGCCAGCACCAAACAGGGCTATGGCTACACCTTC
clone size: NA; J gene: TRBJ2-2; D gene: NA; V gene: TRBV10-1; CDR3 protein: CASSVGNTGELFF; CDR3 DNA: TGCGCCAGCAGTGTAGGGAACACCGGGGAGCTGTTTTTT
clone size: NA; J gene: TRBJ1-6; D gene: NA; V gene: TRBV25-1; CDR3 protein: CASSEVTSNSPLHF; CDR3 DNA: TGTGCCAGCAGTGAAGTTACCTCTAATTCACCCCTCCACTTT
clone size: NA; J gene: TRBJ1-4; D gene: NA; V gene: TRBV7-4; CDR3 protein: CASSQPRDTGPGKLFF; CDR3 DNA: TGTGCCAGCAGCCAACCCCGGGACACCGGCCCGGGGAAACTGTTTTTT
clone size: NA; J gene: TRBJ2-7; D gene: TRBD2; V gene: TRBV11-3; CDR3 protein: CASSFSGRAAEQYF; CDR3 DNA: TGTGCCAGCAGCTTCAGCGGGAGGGCCGCCGAGCAGTACTTC
clone size: NA; J gene: TRBJ1-4; D gene: NA; V gene: TRBV20-1; CDR3 protein: CSASMGGGEKLFF; CDR3 DNA: TGCAGTGCTAGTATGGGGGGAGGCGAAAAACTGTTTTTT
clone size: NA; J gene: TRBJ2-2; D gene: TRBD2; V gene: TRBV4-1; CDR3 protein: CASSQGGLAGGTGELFF; CDR3 DNA: TGCGCCAGCAGCCAAGGGGGACTAGCGGGAGGGACCGGGGAGCTGTTTTTT
clone size: NA; J gene: TRBJ2-5; D gene: NA; V gene: TRBV28; CDR3 protein: CASRSRGRETQYF; CDR3 DNA: TGTGCCAGCCGCTCGCGGGGCAGGGAGACCCAGTACTTC
clone size: NA; J gene: TRBJ2-2; D gene: TRBD1; V gene: TRBV5-4; CDR3 protein: CASSYAGTGEAGELFF; CDR3 DNA: TGTGCCAGCAGCTATGCCGGGACAGGGGAGGCCGGGGAGCTGTTTTTT
clone size: NA; J gene: TRBJ1-4; D gene: NA; V gene: TRBV10-3; CDR3 protein: CAISEEGSKGEKLFF; CDR3 DNA: TGTGCCATCAGTGAGGAAGGGTCTAAGGGTGAAAAACTGTTTTTT
clone size: NA; J gene: TRBJ1-1; D gene: NA; V gene: TRBV7-3; CDR3 protein: CASSPRGGARDTEAFF; CDR3 DNA: TGTGCCAGCAGCCCCCGGGGGGGGGCAAGGGACACTGAAGCTTTCTTT
clone size: NA; J gene: TRBJ2-7; D gene: NA; V gene: TRBV6-5; CDR3 protein: CASRVAAPYEQYF; CDR3 DNA: TGTGCCAGCAGGGTAGCGGCGCCCTACGAGCAGTACTTC
clone size: NA; J gene: TRBJ1-2; D gene: NA; V gene: TRBV18; CDR3 protein: CASSPSVADGYTF; CDR3 DNA: TGTGCCAGCTCACCATCGGTAGCGGATGGCTACACCTTC
clone size: few; J gene: TRBJ2-1; D gene: TRBD1; V gene: TRBV11-3; CDR3 protein: CASSGTEYNEQFF; CDR3 DNA: TGTGCCAGTTCCGGGACAGAATACAATGAGCAGTTCTTC
clone size: few; J gene: TRBJ2-1; D gene: NA; V gene: TRBV4-2; CDR3 protein: CASSLQYEQFF; CDR3 DNA: TGTGCCAGCAGCCTACAGTATGAGCAGTTCTTC
clone size: NA; J gene: TRBJ1-1; D gene: NA; V gene: TRBV5-1; CDR3 protein: CASGTNTEAFF; CDR3 DNA: TGCGCCAGCGGTACGAACACTGAAGCTTTCTTT
clone size: NA; J gene: TRBJ1-1; D gene: NA; V gene: TRBV19; CDR3 protein: CASSIGQGEAFF; CDR3 DNA: TGTGCCAGTAGTATCGGACAAGGTGAAGCTTTCTTT
clone size: few; J gene: TRBJ2-1; D gene: TRBD2; V gene: TRBV15; CDR3 protein: CATSRDGIEGGNEQFF; CDR3 DNA: TGTGCCACCAGCAGAGATGGGATAGAGGGAGGGAATGAGCAGTTCTTC
clone size: few; J gene: TRBJ1-5; D gene: TRBD1; V gene: TRBV19; CDR3 protein: CASSKQQGAWSNQPQHF; CDR3 DNA: TGTGCCAGTAGTAAACAACAGGGGGCGTGGAGCAATCAGCCCCAGCATTTT
clone size: NA; J gene: TRBJ2-5; D gene: NA; V gene: TRBV6-5; CDR3 protein: CASSFTVKETQYF; CDR3 DNA: TGTGCCAGCAGTTTCACAGTGAAAGAGACCCAGTACTTC
clone size: NA; J gene: TRBJ1-1; D gene: NA; V gene: TRBV7-3; CDR3 protein: CASSVQGNTEAFF; CDR3 DNA: TGTGCCAGCAGCGTACAGGGCAACACTGAAGCTTTCTTT
clone size: NA; J gene: TRBJ2-1; D gene: TRBD1; V gene: TRBV2; CDR3 protein: CASGTEFNNEQFF; CDR3 DNA: TGTGCCAGCGGGACAGAATTTAACAATGAGCAGTTCTTC
clone size: NA; J gene: TRBJ1-2; D gene: NA; V gene: TRBV2; CDR3 protein: CASSGRAVDGYTF; CDR3 DNA: TGTGCCAGCAGTGGCAGGGCGGTTGATGGCTACACCTTC
clone size: NA; J gene: TRBJ1-3; D gene: NA; V gene: TRBV7-2; CDR3 protein: CASRAGGSGNTIYF; CDR3 DNA: TGTGCCAGCAGAGCGGGAGGCTCTGGAAACACCATATATTTT
clone size: NA; J gene: TRBJ1-4; D gene: NA; V gene: TRBV30; CDR3 protein: CAWSVLREKLFF; CDR3 DNA: TGTGCCTGGAGTGTACTGAGAGAAAAACTGTTTTTT
clone size: NA; J gene: TRBJ2-1; D gene: TRBD1; V gene: TRBV12-5; CDR3 protein: CASGFQRTGIDEQFF; CDR3 DNA: TGTGCTAGTGGTTTCCAAAGGACAGGGATCGATGAGCAGTTCTTC
clone size: NA; J gene: TRBJ2-1; D gene: TRBD2; V gene: TRBV5-1; CDR3 protein: CASSLGTSGAFNEQFF; CDR3 DNA: TGCGCCAGCAGCTTGGGGACTAGCGGAGCTTTCAATGAGCAGTTCTTC
clone size: NA; J gene: TRBJ2-7; D gene: NA; V gene: TRBV7-2; CDR3 protein: CASRKGGNYEQYF; CDR3 DNA: TGTGCCAGCAGAAAGGGGGGGAACTACGAGCAGTACTTC
clone size: NA; J gene: TRBJ1-6; D gene: NA; V gene: TRBV7-9; CDR3 protein: CASSLDGGLNSPLHF; CDR3 DNA: TGTGCCAGCAGCTTAGATGGGGGGCTCAATTCACCCCTCCACTTT